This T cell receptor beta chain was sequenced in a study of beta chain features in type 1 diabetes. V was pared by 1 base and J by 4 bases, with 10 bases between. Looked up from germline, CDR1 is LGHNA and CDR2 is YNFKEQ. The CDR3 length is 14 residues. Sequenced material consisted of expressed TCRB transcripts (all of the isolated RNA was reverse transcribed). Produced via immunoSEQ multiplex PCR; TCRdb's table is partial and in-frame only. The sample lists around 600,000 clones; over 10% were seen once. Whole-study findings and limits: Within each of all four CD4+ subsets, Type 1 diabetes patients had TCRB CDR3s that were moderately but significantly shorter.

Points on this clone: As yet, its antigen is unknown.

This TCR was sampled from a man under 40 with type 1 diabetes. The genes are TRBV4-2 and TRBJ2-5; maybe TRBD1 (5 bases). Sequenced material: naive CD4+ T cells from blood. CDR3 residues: CASSQVSGAETQYF. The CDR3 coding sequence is TGTGCCAGCAGCCAAGTTTCTGGGGCAGAGACCCAGTACTTC.